A selection of T cell receptor beta chains follows, all from one sample in a study of cytomegalovirus exposure and HLA in healthy donors. Assay used: immunoSEQ multiplex PCR; TCRdb lists only in-frame clones, some missing. The table shows 150,000 or so clones, with approximately 74% occurring only once. Sequencing was performed on PBMCs. All receptors derive from a man younger than 45 in good health and CMV-seronegative. CDR3s include the opening cysteine and the closing phenylalanine or tryptophan. D genes are given only for firm matches. The size of a clone is reported for some rows only, either as once, few or many, or as a class for expanded clones.

D gene: .
J gene: TRBJ1-4
clone size: few
V gene: TRBV4-2
CDR3 protein: CASSQDDSSNEKLFF
CDR3 DNA: TGTGCCAGCAGCCAAGATGACAGTTCTAATGAAAAACTGTTTTTT

D gene: .
J gene: TRBJ1-4
clone size: once
V gene: TRBV19
CDR3 protein: CASSIQGTNEKLFF
CDR3 DNA: TGTGCCAGTAGTATACAGGGAACTAATGAAAAACTGTTTTTT

D gene: TRBD2
J gene: TRBJ2-7
clone size: .
V gene: TRBV7-6
CDR3 protein: CASSVGGGLDEQYF
CDR3 DNA: TGTGCCAGCAGCGTGGGGGGGGGTCTCGACGAGCAGTACTTC

D gene: TRBD1
J gene: TRBJ2-7
clone size: once
V gene: TRBV7-2
CDR3 protein: CASSLDRGTAYEQYF
CDR3 DNA: TGTGCCAGCAGCTTAGACAGGGGAACTGCCTACGAGCAGTACTTC

D gene: .
J gene: TRBJ2-7
clone size: .
V gene: TRBV4-3
CDR3 protein: CASSQGVGDEQYF
CDR3 DNA: TGCGCCAGCAGCCAAGGGGTGGGAGACGAGCAGTACTTC

D gene: TRBD1
J gene: TRBJ2-7
clone size: few
V gene: TRBV5-8
CDR3 protein: CASSLYRGHEQYF
CDR3 DNA: TGTGCCAGCAGCTTGTACAGGGGCCACGAGCAGTACTTC

D gene: TRBD1
J gene: TRBJ2-1
clone size: .
V gene: TRBV28
CDR3 protein: CASSSVTGGGYNEQFF
CDR3 DNA: TGTGCCAGCAGTTCGGTCACAGGGGGCGGTTACAATGAGCAGTTCTTC

D gene: .
J gene: TRBJ2-3
clone size: .
V gene: TRBV6-5
CDR3 protein: CASSYSNQRSTDTQYF
CDR3 DNA: TGTGCCAGCAGTTACTCAAATCAGCGGAGCACAGATACGCAGTATTTT

D gene: .
J gene: TRBJ2-2
clone size: .
V gene: TRBV5-6
CDR3 protein: CASSFRVHTGELFF
CDR3 DNA: TGTGCCAGCAGCTTCAGGGTCCACACCGGGGAGCTGTTTTTT

D gene: .
J gene: TRBJ2-7
clone size: .
V gene: TRBV2
CDR3 protein: CASMGSSAWEQYF
CDR3 DNA: TGTGCCAGCATGGGCTCTTCTGCTTGGGAGCAGTACTTC

D gene: .
J gene: TRBJ1-2
clone size: .
V gene: TRBV15
CDR3 protein: CATSPREEGYTF
CDR3 DNA: TGTGCCACCAGCCCTCGCGAAGAGGGCTACACCTTC

D gene: TRBD1
J gene: TRBJ1-5
clone size: .
V gene: TRBV19
CDR3 protein: CASSPDRDRANQPQHF
CDR3 DNA: TGTGCCAGTAGTCCGGACCGGGACAGGGCCAATCAGCCCCAGCATTTT

D gene: TRBD2
J gene: TRBJ2-2
clone size: .
V gene: TRBV28
CDR3 protein: CASSFGGASIGELFF
CDR3 DNA: TGTGCCAGCAGTTTCGGGGGGGCGTCTATCGGGGAGCTGTTTTTT

D gene: .
J gene: TRBJ1-1
clone size: .
V gene: TRBV2
CDR3 protein: CASSDRGIGNTEAFF
CDR3 DNA: TGTGCCAGCAGTGACAGGGGCATTGGGAACACTGAAGCTTTCTTT

D gene: TRBD2
J gene: TRBJ2-3
clone size: .
V gene: TRBV7-6
CDR3 protein: CASSIAGGTDTQYF
CDR3 DNA: TGTGCCAGCAGTATAGCGGGGGGCACAGATACGCAGTATTTT

D gene: .
J gene: TRBJ2-5
clone size: .
V gene: TRBV4-1
CDR3 protein: CASSQEGEAGQYF
CDR3 DNA: TGCGCCAGCAGCCAAGAAGGTGAGGCTGGGCAGTACTTC

D gene: .
J gene: TRBJ2-2
clone size: .
V gene: TRBV5-1
CDR3 protein: CASSSGVFETGELFF
CDR3 DNA: TGCGCCAGCAGCTCAGGGGTTTTCGAAACCGGGGAGCTGTTTTTT

D gene: .
J gene: TRBJ2-2
clone size: .
V gene: TRBV13
CDR3 protein: CASSFGANTGELFF
CDR3 DNA: TGTGCCAGCAGCTTCGGGGCGAACACCGGGGAGCTGTTTTTT

D gene: TRBD1
J gene: TRBJ2-1
clone size: .
V gene: TRBV9
CDR3 protein: CASSPFTGGDRGNNEQFF
CDR3 DNA: TGTGCCAGCAGCCCCTTCACTGGGGGGGACAGGGGCAACAATGAGCAGTTCTTC

D gene: .
J gene: TRBJ1-3
clone size: .
V gene: TRBV9
CDR3 protein: CASSPDASSGNTIYF
CDR3 DNA: TGTGCCAGCAGCCCCGATGCGTCCTCTGGAAACACCATATATTTT

D gene: TRBD2
J gene: TRBJ2-3
clone size: .
V gene: TRBV19
CDR3 protein: CASSILAGDSTDTQYF
CDR3 DNA: TGTGCCAGTAGTATCCTAGCGGGGGACTCTACAGATACGCAGTATTTT

D gene: .
J gene: TRBJ2-1
clone size: .
V gene: TRBV7-3
CDR3 protein: CASSSLRDNEQFF
CDR3 DNA: TGTGCCAGCAGCTCGCTCAGGGACAATGAGCAGTTCTTC

D gene: .
J gene: TRBJ1-1
clone size: .
V gene: TRBV14
CDR3 protein: CASSQAPGSREAFF
CDR3 DNA: TGTGCCAGCAGCCAAGCCCCAGGGTCGCGTGAAGCTTTCTTT

D gene: .
J gene: TRBJ1-5
clone size: few
V gene: TRBV19
CDR3 protein: CASSITGSNQPQHF
CDR3 DNA: TGTGCCAGTAGTATAACAGGGAGCAATCAGCCCCAGCATTTT

D gene: .
J gene: TRBJ2-5
clone size: .
V gene: TRBV6-1
CDR3 protein: CASSAGAQETQYF
CDR3 DNA: TGTGCCAGCAGCGCAGGGGCGCAAGAGACCCAGTACTTC

D gene: .
J gene: TRBJ2-7
clone size: .
V gene: TRBV7-9
CDR3 protein: CASSSSQGTHF
CDR3 DNA: TGTGCCAGCAGCTCCTCCCAGGGGACCCACTTC

D gene: .
J gene: TRBJ2-7
clone size: .
V gene: TRBV5-1
CDR3 protein: CASSTGQTYYEQYF
CDR3 DNA: TGCGCCAGCAGCACCGGACAGACCTACTACGAGCAGTACTTC

D gene: TRBD2
J gene: TRBJ2-1
clone size: once
V gene: TRBV6-4
CDR3 protein: CASSAGTSGNEQFF
CDR3 DNA: TGTGCCAGCAGTGCCGGGACTAGCGGCAATGAGCAGTTCTTC

D gene: .
J gene: TRBJ1-4
clone size: once
V gene: TRBV9
CDR3 protein: CASSVTQGSNEKLFF
CDR3 DNA: TGTGCCAGCAGCGTAACACAGGGATCTAATGAAAAACTGTTTTTT

D gene: .
J gene: TRBJ1-6
clone size: .
V gene: TRBV19
CDR3 protein: CASSQQDSPLHF
CDR3 DNA: TGTGCCAGTAGCCAACAGGATTCACCCCTCCACTTT

D gene: TRBD2
J gene: TRBJ2-3
clone size: .
V gene: TRBV7-9
CDR3 protein: CASSLVGLAGGLTDTQYF
CDR3 DNA: TGTGCCAGCAGCTTAGTTGGGCTAGCGGGGGGACTCACAGATACGCAGTATTTT

D gene: TRBD1
J gene: TRBJ1-2
clone size: .
V gene: TRBV6-5
CDR3 protein: CASSSQGDLYGYPF
CDR3 DNA: TGTGCCAGCAGTTCTCAGGGGGACCTCTATGGCTACCCCTTC

D gene: .
J gene: TRBJ2-1
clone size: .
V gene: TRBV5-1
CDR3 protein: CASSPMVAVGNEQFF
CDR3 DNA: TGCGCCAGCAGCCCCATGGTAGCGGTCGGGAATGAGCAGTTCTTC

D gene: TRBD2
J gene: TRBJ2-3
clone size: .
V gene: TRBV29-1
CDR3 protein: CSVEVRTSSTDTQYF
CDR3 DNA: TGCAGCGTTGAAGTACGGACTAGCTCAACAGATACGCAGTATTTT

D gene: .
J gene: TRBJ1-6
clone size: .
V gene: TRBV28
CDR3 protein: CASSFGRRVPSPLHF
CDR3 DNA: TGTGCCAGCAGTTTTGGCAGGCGGGTCCCCTCACCCCTCCACTTT

D gene: .
J gene: TRBJ1-6
clone size: .
V gene: TRBV7-2
CDR3 protein: CASSTPGSPLHF
CDR3 DNA: TGTGCCAGCAGCACCCCGGGTTCACCCCTCCACTTT

D gene: TRBD1
J gene: TRBJ2-7
clone size: .
V gene: TRBV9
CDR3 protein: CASGGGQGVYEQYF
CDR3 DNA: TGTGCCAGCGGAGGGGGACAGGGGGTCTACGAGCAGTACTTC

D gene: TRBD2
J gene: TRBJ2-5
clone size: .
V gene: TRBV7-2
CDR3 protein: CASSLAGGDQETQYF
CDR3 DNA: TGTGCCAGCAGCTTAGCGGGGGGGGACCAAGAGACCCAGTACTTC

D gene: TRBD2
J gene: TRBJ2-3
clone size: .
V gene: TRBV9
CDR3 protein: CASSSSGVLSDTQYF
CDR3 DNA: TGTGCCAGCAGCTCCAGCGGGGTACTTTCAGATACGCAGTATTTT

D gene: TRBD1
J gene: TRBJ1-5
clone size: .
V gene: TRBV15
CDR3 protein: CATSPQGGSNQPQHF
CDR3 DNA: TGTGCCACCAGCCCACAGGGGGGGAGCAATCAGCCCCAGCATTTT